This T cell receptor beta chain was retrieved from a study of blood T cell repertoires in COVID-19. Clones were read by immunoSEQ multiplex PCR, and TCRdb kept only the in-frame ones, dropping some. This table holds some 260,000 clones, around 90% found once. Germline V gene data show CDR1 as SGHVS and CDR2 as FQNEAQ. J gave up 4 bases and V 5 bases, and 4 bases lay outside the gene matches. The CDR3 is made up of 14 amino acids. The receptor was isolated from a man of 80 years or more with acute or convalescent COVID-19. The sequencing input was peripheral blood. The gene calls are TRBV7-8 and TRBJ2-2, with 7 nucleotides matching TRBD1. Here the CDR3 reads CASSPGTVTGELFF. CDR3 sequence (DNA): TGTGCCAGCAGCCCGGGGACAGTCACCGGGGAGCTGTTTTTT.